The 22 T cell receptor beta chains in this list originate from one sample, sequenced in a study of tissue T cells after allogeneic stem cell transplantation. Specified time point: mouse harvest day 14 after allogeneic transplant. Tail vein injection delivered 10^7 T-cell-depleted bone marrow cells and 10^6 splenic CD5+ T cells. Repertoires were generated with immunoSEQ multiplex PCR, while TCRdb's copy carries only in-frame clones and drops some. This table has 8,000 to 10,000 clones, 36% appearing once. Specimen: skin. These receptors originate from a female BALB/c mouse given C57BL/6 T cells with graft-versus-host disease after an allogeneic hematopoietic cell transplant.

Concerning this clone: Mouse gene names apply. The read ends 1 residue early relative to the CDR3; the germline J gene fills the gap. The chain uses TRBV26 and TRBJ1-1; 7 bases fit TRBD1. V gave up 2 bases and J gave up 6 bases; unmatched junction bases: 3. CDR1 is KGHPV, CDR2 FQNQEV, per germline (reference sequence). The CDR3 runs 13 residues. CDR3 sequence: CASSLTGASEVFF. The CDR3 bases that were read are TGTGCCAGCAGTCTGACAGGGGCCTCAGAAGTCTTC.

This clone is medium-sized. The gene symbols are mouse symbols. From the germline J gene comes the end of the CDR3, since the read stops 1 residue before it. The chain couples TRBV26 to TRBJ2-7; 9 bases match TRBD2. CDR1 and CDR2 from the germline V gene are KGHPV and FQNQEV (reference sequence). The CDR3 has 13 residues. V lost 2 bases and J lost 6; bases outside the gene matches: 2. Partial CDR3 DNA: TGTGCCAGCAGTCTGAACTGGGGGGCTGAACAGTAC. Translation: CASSLNWGAEQY. The full CDR3 reads CASSLNWGAEQYF. The full variable domain, its missing parts supplied by reference TRBV26 and TRBJ2-7, is NSKVIQTPRYLVKGQGQKAKMRCIPEKGHPVVFWYQQNKNNEFKFLINFQNQEVLQQIDMTEKRFSAECPSNSPCSLEIQSSEAGDSALYLCASSLNWGAEQYFGPGTRLTVL.

Comments on this clone: All gene names here are mouse names. The read comes to an end 1 residue before the CDR3 does, leaving the germline J gene to fill in the end. J is TRBJ2-2 and V is TRBV26, with D hard to call. V lost 0 bases and J 4 bases, leaving 12 bases between the germline ends. The germline V gene has CDR1 KGHPV and CDR2 FQNQEV (reference sequence). The CDR3 loop spans 16 amino acids. The CDR3 sequence is CASSLSRIEGTGQLYF. CDR3 DNA (partial): TGTGCCAGCAGTCTGTCGAGGATTGAGGGCACCGGGCAGCTCTAC. The whole variable domain, filled in from reference TRBV26 and TRBJ2-2, reads NSKVIQTPRYLVKGQGQKAKMRCIPEKGHPVVFWYQQNKNNEFKFLINFQNQEVLQQIDMTEKRFSAECPSNSPCSLEIQSSEAGDSALYLCASSLSRIEGTGQLYFGEGSKLTVL.

Relative to its sample, this clone is medium-sized. Mouse names are used for the genes. Read coverage stops 1 residue before the CDR3 terminus; the germline J gene supplies the remainder. The chain combines TRBV3 with TRBJ2-7; D is perhaps TRBD2 (5 bases). Germline CDR1 SNHLY, CDR2 FYNGKV (reference sequence). There are 13 residues in the CDR3. Trimming pared 5 bases from V and 3 bases from J, leaving 11 bases between. The part of the CDR3 DNA that was read is TGTGCCAGCAGCCCCGGACTTTTCTATGAACAGTAC. Its protein product is CASSPGLFYEQY. In full, the CDR3 reads CASSPGLFYEQYF. Combining the CDR3 with reference TRBV3 and TRBJ2-7 gives the whole variable domain GPKVLQIPSHQIIDMGQMVTLNCDPVSNHLYFYWYKQILGQQMEFLVNFYNGKVMEKSKLFKDQFSVERPDGSYFTLKIQPTALEDSAVYFCASSPGLFYEQYFGPGTRLTVL.

In regard to this clone: Gene names follow the mouse nomenclature. Partial CDR3 DNA: TGTGCCAGCAGTCTTCAGGGTGCAGAAACGCTGTAT. This gives the protein CASSLQGAETLY. The whole CDR3 is CASSLQGAETLYF. V is TRBV26 and J is TRBJ2-3; D ambiguous. The CDR3 end is not reached by the read, which stops 1 residue before it; the germline J gene fills it in. CDR3 length: 13 residues. Germline loops: CDR1 KGHPV, CDR2 FQNQEV (reference sequence). Trimming stripped 3 bases from V and 1 base from J, with 5 bases between.

The count of this clone is one. Gene names refer to mouse genes. The CDR3 end is not reached by the read, which stops 1 residue before it; the germline J gene fills it in. The rearrangement links TRBV19 to TRBJ2-1, with a weak D call TRBD1 (5 bases). The V gene's germline CDR1 is FNHDT and CDR2 SITEND (reference sequence). The CDR3 is made up of 14 amino acids. The V gene lost 5 bases and the J gene lost 0 bases, with 9 bases spanning the gap. The CDR3 DNA, read in part, is TGTGCCAGCAGGAGACAGCTTAACTATGCTGAGCAGTTC. It codes for CASRRQLNYAEQF. From start to end, the CDR3 is CASRRQLNYAEQFF.

Turning to this clone: All gene names here are mouse names. From the germline J gene comes the end of the CDR3, since the read stops 1 residue before it. V gene TRBV16 combines with J gene TRBJ2-4, with 8 bases fitting TRBD2. The CDR3 spans 14 residues. Unmatched junction bases numbered 4, after V lost 5 bases and J lost 3 bases. The germline CDR1 and CDR2 sequences are SGHSA and FRNQAP. Incomplete CDR3 DNA: TGTGCAAGCAGCCCCTGGGGGGTCCAAAACACCTTGTAC. It codes for CASSPWGVQNTLY. The CDR3 in full is CASSPWGVQNTLYF.

Points on this clone: Genes here carry mouse names. The read terminates 1 residue ahead of where the CDR3 ends, so the germline J gene completes it. The rearrangement links TRBV19 to TRBJ1-4, with TRBD1 identical over 7 bases. From germline, CDR1 is FNHDT and CDR2 SITEND (reference sequence). V shed 5 bases, J shed 6 bases, and the junction held 4 bases outside the gene matches. The CDR3 sequence is 13 residues long. The CDR3 loop reads CASSPDRDERLFF. Incomplete CDR3 DNA: TGTGCCAGCAGCCCAGACAGGGACGAAAGATTATTT.

Comments on this clone: Here the gene names and germline are mouse. The CDR3 extends 1 residue past the end of the read, so its final part is completed from the germline J gene. The chain combines TRBV26 with TRBJ2-2, with 7 bases matching TRBD2. The CDR3 sequence is 16 residues long. CDR1 is KGHPV, CDR2 FQNQEV, per germline (reference sequence). J gave up 0 bases and V 1 base, and 2 bases lay outside the gene matches. The CDR3 spells CASSLWGGTNTGQLYF. Partial CDR3 DNA: TGTGCCAGCAGTCTGTGGGGGGGAACAAACACCGGGCAGCTCTAC.

This clone was observed a handful of times. The gene symbols are mouse symbols. The CDR3 goes on 1 residue after the read ends, and that part is filled in from the germline J gene. The rearrangement links TRBV15 to TRBJ2-5; the D is unclear. The length of the CDR3 is 11 residues. CDR1 and CDR2 (germline): SGHND, FRSKSL. V gave up 1 base and J gave up 4 bases, with 0 bases separating them. The CDR3 region is CASSLEDTQYF. Incomplete CDR3 DNA: TGTGCCAGCAGTTTAGAAGACACCCAGTAC. Supplemented by reference TRBV15 and TRBJ2-5, the full variable domain reads DAGVTQTPRHEVAEKGQTIILKCEPVSGHNDLFWYRQTKIQGLELLSYFRSKSLMEDGGAFKDRFKAEMLNSSFSTLKIQPTEPKDSAVYLCASSLEDTQYFGPGTRLLVL.

This clone is judged medium-sized. The gene names given are mouse names. The read terminates 1 residue before the CDR3 end, so the remaining end is supplied by the germline J gene. The rearrangement links TRBV31 to TRBJ1-1, with D tentatively TRBD1 (5 bases). CDR3 size: 13 residues. V shed 3 bases and J shed 0 bases, with 8 bases lying between them. Germline V CDR1 and CDR2: GKSSPN, SITVG. CDR3 amino acids: CAWRGLANTEVFF. CDR3 DNA, as far as it was read: TGTGCCTGGAGGGGACTGGCAAACACAGAAGTCTTC.

A remark on this clone: Gene names are the mouse ones. The CDR3 end lies 1 residue beyond the end of the read and is filled in from the germline J gene. The chain is built from TRBV3 and TRBJ2-5; 9 positions agree with TRBD2. The CDR3 runs 14 residues. V trimming: 6 bases; J trimming: 2 bases; junction bases outside the gene matches: 3. Looked up from germline, CDR1 is SNHLY and CDR2 is FYNGKV (reference sequence). The CDR3 sequence is CASRRTGVQDTQYF. The CDR3 DNA, read in part, is TGTGCCAGCAGACGGACTGGGGTCCAAGACACCCAGTAC.

The sample holds a few counts of this clone. These gene names are mouse names. The DNA ends 1 residue before the CDR3 does, and the rest of the CDR3 is filled in from the germline J gene. This rearrangement joins TRBV1 to TRBJ2-2, with D unclear. Deletions cut 0 bases from V and 6 bases from J, with 11 bases between. CDR1 and CDR2 from the germline V gene are NSQYPW and LRSPGD (reference sequence). The CDR3 extends over 15 amino acids. This CDR3 reads CTCSADQRVAGQLYF. The sequenced CDR3 bases are TGCACCTGCAGTGCAGATCAGAGGGTAGCCGGGCAGCTCTAC.

This clone was picked up a small number of times. Gene labels here are mouse ones. The missing CDR3 end, 1 residue past where the read stops, is filled in from the germline J gene. The chain uses TRBV3 and TRBJ2-2; D may correspond to TRBD1 or TRBD2 (5 bases each). The CDR3 contains 16 residues. Between the trimmed V and J ends, which lost 1 base and 0 bases, there was a span of 9 bases. Germline V gene sequence: CDR1 SNHLY, CDR2 FYNGKV (reference sequence). The sequenced CDR3 bases are TGTGCCAGCAGCTTAGTCGGGGGTGCAAACACCGGGCAGCTCTAC. Its translation is CASSLVGGANTGQLY. The whole CDR3 is CASSLVGGANTGQLYF. The full variable domain, completed using reference TRBV3 and TRBJ2-2, is GPKVLQIPSHQIIDMGQMVTLNCDPVSNHLYFYWYKQILGQQMEFLVNFYNGKVMEKSKLFKDQFSVERPDGSYFTLKIQPTALEDSAVYFCASSLVGGANTGQLYFGEGSKLTVL.

This clone was picked up a small number of times. Genes and germline are mouse. CDR3 amino acids: CASSLHRGNTEVFF. Partial CDR3 DNA: TGTGCCAGCAGTCTCCACAGGGGAAACACAGAAGTCTTC. The chain uses TRBV26 and TRBJ1-1; 7 nucleotides line up with TRBD1. The CDR3 end is not reached by the read, which stops 1 residue before it; the germline J gene fills it in. This CDR3 region has 14 residues. CDR1 is KGHPV, CDR2 FQNQEV, per germline (reference sequence). Trimming removed 3 bases from V and 1 base from J; junction bases left unmatched: 2. Full variable domain (missing parts from reference TRBV26 and TRBJ1-1): NSKVIQTPRYLVKGQGQKAKMRCIPEKGHPVVFWYQQNKNNEFKFLINFQNQEVLQQIDMTEKRFSAECPSNSPCSLEIQSSEAGDSALYLCASSLHRGNTEVFFGKGTRLTVV.

This clone was picked up one time. A much more abundant neighbour one base away suggests this may be a read error. Gene names are mouse gene names. The read halts 1 residue ahead of the CDR3 end, with the missing end drawn from the germline J gene. This chain links TRBV3 with TRBJ1-3; 7 bases map to TRBD1. V shed 5 bases, J shed 1 base, and the junction held 2 bases outside the gene matches. Germline CDR1 SNHLY, CDR2 FYNGKV (reference sequence). This CDR3 spans 14 amino acids. Partial CDR3 DNA: TGTGCCAGCAGCCGGGACAGATCTGGAAATACGCTCTAT. Protein product: CASSRDRSGNTLY. The full CDR3 reads CASSRDRSGNTLYF.

This clone was seen only a few times. Gene names and germline match the mouse. The read ends 1 residue early relative to the CDR3; the germline J gene fills the gap. The chain couples TRBV12-1 to TRBJ1-3, with a weak D call TRBD1 (6 bases). Trimming pared 0 bases from V and 4 bases from J, leaving 9 bases between. This CDR3 has 14 residues. Germline CDR1 reads SGHSN; CDR2 reads HYEKVE. The DNA read from the CDR3 is TGTGCCAGCTCTCTCGAGGGGGTGGGAAATACGCTCTAT. This translates into CASSLEGVGNTLY. The complete CDR3 protein is CASSLEGVGNTLYF.

About this clone itself: Gene names are the mouse ones. Read data end 1 residue before the CDR3 end; the end is taken from the germline J gene. The chain uses TRBV13-2 and TRBJ1-4; 7 positions match TRBD1. CDR3 length: 13 amino acids. Germline CDR1 and CDR2: NNHNN and SYGAGS (reference sequence). J was trimmed by 3 bases and V by 5 bases; bases with no gene match: 1. The CDR3 reads CASGGTANERLFF. Incomplete CDR3 DNA: TGTGCCAGCGGCGGGACAGCCAACGAAAGATTATTT.

This clone was found a few times. Gene labels here are mouse ones. The read finishes 1 residue shy of the CDR3 end, and the germline J gene is used to complete it. The rearrangement links TRBV12-2 to TRBJ1-4; D gene ambiguous. The length of the CDR3 is 15 residues. Germline V gene sequence: CDR1 SGHLS, CDR2 HYDKME. Trimming shortened V by 0 bases and J by 2 bases, and 9 bases separated the two germline ends. The CDR3 reads CASSLEGLSNERLFF. The part of the CDR3 DNA that was read is TGTGCCAGCTCTCTCGAGGGCTTGTCCAACGAAAGATTATTT.

By share, this clone counts as large (0.1 to 1%). Gene names and germline match the mouse. The CDR3 end lies 1 residue beyond the end of the read and is filled in from the germline J gene. The chain is built from TRBV15 and TRBJ1-1, with D unclear. Trimming removed 2 bases at V and 1 base at J, with 5 bases between. The CDR3 length is 13 residues. Germline assignment: CDR1 SGHND and CDR2 FRSKSL. The sequenced part of the CDR3 DNA is TGTGCCAGCAGTTTAAACAAAAACACAGAAGTCTTC. Its protein product is CASSLNKNTEVF. The full CDR3 is CASSLNKNTEVFF. The full variable domain, its missing parts supplied by reference TRBV15 and TRBJ1-1, is DAGVTQTPRHEVAEKGQTIILKCEPVSGHNDLFWYRQTKIQGLELLSYFRSKSLMEDGGAFKDRFKAEMLNSSFSTLKIQPTEPKDSAVYLCASSLNKNTEVFFGKGTRLTVV.

By sample fraction, this clone is medium-sized (0.01 to 0.1%). The genes and germline here are from mouse. The read comes to an end 1 residue before the CDR3 does, leaving the germline J gene to fill in the end. V is TRBV3 and J is TRBJ2-7; D unclear. CDR1 and CDR2 (germline): SNHLY, FYNGKV (reference sequence). V dropped 3 bases and J dropped 3 bases, with 12 bases sitting between them. This CDR3 contains 14 residues. The CDR3 protein is CASSFEQILYEQYF. CDR3 bases read: TGTGCCAGCAGCTTCGAACAGATCCTCTATGAACAGTAC.

On this clone itself: Genes and germline come from the mouse. The observed sequence ends 1 residue before the CDR3 terminus, with the missing tail filled in from the germline J gene. The chain has TRBV23 and TRBJ1-1. There are 14 residues in the CDR3. Per germline, CDR1 KGHTA and CDR2 FQNQQP. The part of the CDR3 DNA that was read is TGCTCCAGCAGTCAATCGTGGCGGGACACAGAAGTCTTC. It specifies CSSSQSWRDTEVF. The entire CDR3 reads CSSSQSWRDTEVFF.